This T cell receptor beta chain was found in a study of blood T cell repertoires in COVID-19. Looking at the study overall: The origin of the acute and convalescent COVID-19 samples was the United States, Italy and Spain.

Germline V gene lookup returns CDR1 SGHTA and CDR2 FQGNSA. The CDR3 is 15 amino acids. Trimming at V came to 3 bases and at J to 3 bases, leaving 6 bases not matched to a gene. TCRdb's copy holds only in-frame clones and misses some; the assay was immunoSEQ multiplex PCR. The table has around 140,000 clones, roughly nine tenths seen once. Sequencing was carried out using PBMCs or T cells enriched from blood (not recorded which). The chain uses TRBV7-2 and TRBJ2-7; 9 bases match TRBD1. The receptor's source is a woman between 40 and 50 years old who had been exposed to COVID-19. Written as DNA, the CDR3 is TGTGCCAGCAGCTTCGGGACAGGGAAGGGCTACGAGCAGTACTTC. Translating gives CASSFGTGKGYEQYF.